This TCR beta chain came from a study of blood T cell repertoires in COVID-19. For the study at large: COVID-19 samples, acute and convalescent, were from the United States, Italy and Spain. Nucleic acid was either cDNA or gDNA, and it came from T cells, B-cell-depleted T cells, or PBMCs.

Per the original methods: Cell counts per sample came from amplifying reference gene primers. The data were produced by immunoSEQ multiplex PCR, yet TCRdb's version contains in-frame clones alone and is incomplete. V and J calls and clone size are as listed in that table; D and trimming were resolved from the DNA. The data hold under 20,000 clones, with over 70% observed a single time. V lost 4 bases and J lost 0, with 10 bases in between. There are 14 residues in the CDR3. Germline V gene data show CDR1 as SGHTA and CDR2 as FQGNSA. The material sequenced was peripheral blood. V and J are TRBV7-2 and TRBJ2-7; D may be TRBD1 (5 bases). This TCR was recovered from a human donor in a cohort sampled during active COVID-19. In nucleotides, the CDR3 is TGTGCCAGCAGCTCAAAGGGGAACTCCTACGAGCAGTACTTC. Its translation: CASSSKGNSYEQYF.